The 10 T cell receptor beta chains in this list originate from one sample, sequenced in a study of patients and donors after allogeneic stem cell transplantation. TCRdb passed the RT-PCR reads through MiXCR, listing each CDR3 protein once. The sample contains about 70,000 distinct CDR3 sequences, about 26% of which appear only once. The sequencing input was blood, either unsorted or a sorted T cell fraction (not recorded which). All receptors come from a human donor who was either an allogeneic HSCT recipient or a stem cell or donor lymphocyte infusion donor (not recorded which). It is not recorded whose cells these are; they may come from a transplant donor.

This clonotype occurred a few times. The V gene is TRBV12-3 or TRBV12-4, the J gene TRBJ1-2, with D possibly being TRBD1 (6 bases). The V and J ends lost 6 bases and 7 bases respectively, with 18 bases between them. The CDR3 loop spans 14 amino acids. The CDR3, as DNA: TGTGCCAGCAGGCCTGTCACAGGGCTTGCTGGCTACACCTTC. It encodes CASRPVTGLAGYTF.

This rearrangement joins TRBV7-2 to TRBJ1-2; D perhaps matches TRBD1 (6 bases). V lost 3 bases and J 4 bases, leaving 21 bases between the germline ends. This CDR3 has 17 amino acids. The germline CDR1 and CDR2 sequences are SGHTA and FQGNSA. The CDR3, as DNA: TGTGCCAGCAGCTTGGGCGGGGGCCCTCGGGGTAGCTATGGCTACACCTTC. This gives the protein CASSLGGGPRGSYGYTF.

This clonotype was seen a few times. This chain joins TRBV9 and TRBJ2-7, with D possibly matching TRBD2 (6 bases). Trimming cost V 0 bases and J 2 bases, with 9 bases left between them. The CDR3 is 14 amino acids. Germline V gives CDR1 SGDLS, CDR2 YYNGEE. The CDR3 region is CASSVGDSAYEQYF. CDR3 nucleotide sequence: TGTGCCAGCAGCGTAGGGGACTCTGCCTACGAGCAGTACTTC.

This sequence joins TRBV11-1 and TRBJ1-1; no definite D call. The CDR3 contains 13 residues. V was trimmed by 5 bases and J by 2 bases, leaving 9 bases between them. Germline-derived CDR1 and CDR2 are SGHAT and FQDESV (reference sequence). CDR3 DNA: TGTGCCAGCAGCCAGGACTCCAACACTGAAGCTTTCTTT. This translates into CASSQDSNTEAFF.

The chain has TRBV12-3 or TRBV12-4 and TRBJ2-1; D tentatively reads TRBD1 or TRBD2 (6 bases each). The CDR3 loop spans 15 amino acids. V lost 5 bases, J lost 0 bases, and 11 bases lay in between. The CDR3 loop is CASSPGGSSYNEQFF. DNA of the CDR3: TGTGCCAGCAGTCCCGGGGGCAGCTCCTACAATGAGCAGTTCTTC.

This clonotype was seen repeatedly, ten times or more. The chain joins TRBV5-1 to TRBJ1-1; the D gene is possibly TRBD1 (5 bases). Trimming took off 3 bases at V and 0 bases at J, with 18 bases between the two ends. Germline CDR1 is SGHRS and CDR2 is YFSETQ. The CDR3 consists of 17 residues. CDR3 DNA sequence: TGCGCCAGCAGCTCCCCGGGGGGGAAGGGGATGAACACTGAAGCTTTCTTT. It codes for CASSSPGGKGMNTEAFF.

This clonotype was observed a few times. This sequence joins TRBV6-5 and TRBJ2-5; no firm D call. The CDR3 runs 16 residues. Germline loops: CDR1 MNHEY, CDR2 SVGAGI. V was shortened by 0 bases and J by 5 bases, with 16 bases between the two germline ends. CDR3 sequence: CASSYSTSGVGETQYF. DNA of the CDR3: TGTGCCAGCAGTTACTCGACCTCTGGGGTCGGGGAGACCCAGTACTTC.

This clonotype was recorded a few times. The V and J genes are TRBV28 and TRBJ1-4, with D unresolved. The germline gives CDR1 MDHEN, CDR2 SYDVKM. The CDR3 has 12 residues. The V gene lost 5 bases and the J gene lost 8 bases, with 9 bases spanning the gap. The CDR3 nucleotides read TGTGCCAGCAGTGACATGAAGGAAAAACTGTTTTTT. Its protein is CASSDMKEKLFF.

This chain links TRBV20-1 with TRBJ1-2; no firm D call. Trimming stripped 2 bases from V and 0 bases from J, with 10 bases between. From germline, CDR1 is DFQATT and CDR2 SNEGSKA (reference sequence). The CDR3 is 14 residues long. The CDR3 DNA reads TGCAGTGCTAGACGGGGTCTGTCTAACTATGGCTACACCTTC. Its protein product is CSARRGLSNYGYTF.

CDR3 DNA: TGTGCCAGCAGCTTGGGATATGTAGCCAAAAACATTCAGTACTTC. Translated, it gives CASSLGYVAKNIQYF. This chain joins TRBV5-5 and TRBJ2-4; D call uncertain. Germline CDR1 SGHKS, CDR2 YYEKEE (reference sequence). The CDR3 spans 15 residues. V lost 0 bases and J 0 bases, leaving 7 bases between the germline ends.